This T cell receptor beta chain was profiled in a study of Ad26.COV2.S vaccination and SARS-CoV-2 variants. Study observations and caveats: Analyses of TCR breadth and depth may have underestimated total T cell responses. After vaccination, substantial breadth of spike-specific CD8+ and CD4+ responses was reported.

CDR3 length: 14 residues. The germline V and J ends were trimmed by 0 bases and 5 bases, with 10 bases remaining between them. CDR1 is MNHEY, CDR2 SVGAGI, per germline. With regard to this clone: Antigen specificity is unknown.

The repertoire was sequenced with immunoSEQ multiplex PCR; TCRdb's copy has only in-frame clones and lacks some. The table includes about 350,000 clones, 92% detected once. The V gene is TRBV6-5, the J gene TRBJ1-1, with TRBD1 as a possible D gene (5 bases). The source was peripheral blood, collected after recovery from COVID-19. The receptor comes from a human donor who had recovered from COVID-19. CDR3 nucleotide sequence: TGTGCCAGCAGTTACTCGGGGGGAGCGACTGAAGCTTTCTTT. Protein sequence: CASSYSGGATEAFF.